The clone carrying this TCR beta chain was counted ten times or more. What it binds is unknown. This entry belongs to a study of Graves' ophthalmopathy and Graves' hyperthyroidism. From fresh peripheral blood, roughly 10 ml in volume, the PBMCs were obtained. Findings of the study overall: The model reached around 70% sensitivity and around 72% specificity for predicting ophthalmopathy progression. In blood, most expanded thyroid clonotypes above 0.001 frequency were also detected.

CDR3 regions of TCR beta were amplified from RNA transcripts. RT-PCR in the first round used HTBI primers; a second-round multiplex PCR followed. MiXCR was run by TCRdb on the multiplex PCR reads, yielding one entry per CDR3 protein. The sample records hundreds of thousands of distinct CDR3 sequences, 20% to 25% being singletons. The V end was cut by 3 bases, the J end by 0 bases, with 14 bases between. Germline values: CDR1 GTSNPN, CDR2 SVGIG (reference sequence). This CDR3 is 15 amino acids long. Sequencing was done on a sample of peripheral blood. The TCR comes from a woman younger than 30 with stable Graves' hyperthyroidism. V gene TRBV30 combines with J gene TRBJ1-2; D unclear. The CDR3 loop is CAWRPQPTPNYGYTF. The CDR3 coding sequence is TGTGCCTGGAGGCCCCAACCGACCCCTAACTATGGCTACACCTTC.